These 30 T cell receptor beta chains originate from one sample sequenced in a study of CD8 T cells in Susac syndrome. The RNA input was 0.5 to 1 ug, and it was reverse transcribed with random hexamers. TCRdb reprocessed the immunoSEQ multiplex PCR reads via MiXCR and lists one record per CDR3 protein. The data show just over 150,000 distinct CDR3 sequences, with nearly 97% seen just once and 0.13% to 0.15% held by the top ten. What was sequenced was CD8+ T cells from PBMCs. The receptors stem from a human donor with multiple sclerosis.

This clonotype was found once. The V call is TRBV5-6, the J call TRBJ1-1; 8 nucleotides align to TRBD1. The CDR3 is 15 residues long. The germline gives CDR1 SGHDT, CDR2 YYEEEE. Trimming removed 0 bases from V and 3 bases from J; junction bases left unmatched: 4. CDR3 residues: CASSLEGQGDTEAFF. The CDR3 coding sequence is TGTGCCAGCAGCTTGGAAGGACAGGGTGACACTGAAGCTTTCTTT.

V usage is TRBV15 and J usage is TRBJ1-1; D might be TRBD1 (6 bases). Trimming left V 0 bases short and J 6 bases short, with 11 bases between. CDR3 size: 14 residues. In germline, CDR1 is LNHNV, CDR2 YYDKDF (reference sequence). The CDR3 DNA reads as TGTGCCACCAGCAGAGATAAAGGGACACCTGAAGCTTTCTTT. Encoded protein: CATSRDKGTPEAFF.

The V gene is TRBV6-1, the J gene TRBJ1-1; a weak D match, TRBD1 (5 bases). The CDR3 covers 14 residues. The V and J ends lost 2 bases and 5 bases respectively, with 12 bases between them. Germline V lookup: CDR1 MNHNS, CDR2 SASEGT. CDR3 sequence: CASSERGLRTEAFF. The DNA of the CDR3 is TGTGCCAGCAGTGAACGGGGACTCCGGACTGAAGCTTTCTTT.

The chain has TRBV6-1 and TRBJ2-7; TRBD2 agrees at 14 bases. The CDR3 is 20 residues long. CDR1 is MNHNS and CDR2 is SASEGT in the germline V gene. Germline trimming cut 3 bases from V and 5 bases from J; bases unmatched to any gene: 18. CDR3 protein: CASSDTLKTSGGASLNEQYV. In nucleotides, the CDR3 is TGTGCCAGCAGTGACACGCTAAAGACTAGCGGGGGGGCTAGTTTGAACGAGCAGTACGTC.

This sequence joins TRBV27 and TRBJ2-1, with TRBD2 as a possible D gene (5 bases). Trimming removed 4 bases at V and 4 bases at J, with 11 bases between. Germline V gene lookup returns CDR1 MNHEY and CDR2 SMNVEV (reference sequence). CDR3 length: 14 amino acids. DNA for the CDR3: TGTGCCAGCAGTTCAGCCGGGAATTACAATGAGCAGTTCTTC. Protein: CASSSAGNYNEQFF.

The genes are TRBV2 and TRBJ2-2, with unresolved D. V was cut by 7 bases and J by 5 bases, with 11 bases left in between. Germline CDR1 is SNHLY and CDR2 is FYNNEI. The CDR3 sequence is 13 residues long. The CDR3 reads CASTPTQTGELFF. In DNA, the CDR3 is TGTGCCAGCACCCCCACACAGACCGGGGAGCTGTTTTTT.

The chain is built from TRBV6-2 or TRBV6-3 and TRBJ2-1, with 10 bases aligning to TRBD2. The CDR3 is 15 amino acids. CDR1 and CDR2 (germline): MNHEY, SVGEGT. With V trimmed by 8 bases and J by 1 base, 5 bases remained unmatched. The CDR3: CASQERGGSYNEQFF. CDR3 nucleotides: TGTGCCAGCCAAGAGCGGGGGGGGTCCTACAATGAGCAGTTCTTC.

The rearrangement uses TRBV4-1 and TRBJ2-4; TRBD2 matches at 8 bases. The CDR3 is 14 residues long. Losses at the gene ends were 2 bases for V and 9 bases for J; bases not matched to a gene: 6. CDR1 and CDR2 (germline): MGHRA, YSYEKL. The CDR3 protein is CASSQRERGSIQYF. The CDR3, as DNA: TGCGCCAGCAGCCAACGGGAGCGGGGGAGCATTCAGTACTTC.

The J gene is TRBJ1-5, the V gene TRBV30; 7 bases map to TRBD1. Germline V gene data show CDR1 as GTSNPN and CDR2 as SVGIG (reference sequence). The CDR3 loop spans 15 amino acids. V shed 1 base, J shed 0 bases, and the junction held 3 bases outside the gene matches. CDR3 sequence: CAWSGGQHSNQPQHF. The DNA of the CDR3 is TGTGCCTGGAGTGGGGGACAGCATAGCAATCAGCCCCAGCATTTT. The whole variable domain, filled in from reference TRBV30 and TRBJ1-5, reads SQTIHQWPATLVQPVGSPLSLECTVEGTSNPNLYWYRQAAGRGLQLLFYSVGIGQISSEVPQNLSASRPQDRQFILSSKKLLLSDSGFYLCAWSGGQHSNQPQHFGDGTRLSIL.

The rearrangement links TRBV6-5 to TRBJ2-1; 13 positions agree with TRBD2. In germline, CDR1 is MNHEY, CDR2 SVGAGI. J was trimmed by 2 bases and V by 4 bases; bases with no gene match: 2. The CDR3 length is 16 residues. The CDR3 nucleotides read TGTGCCAGCAGTTCCGGGACTAGCGGGGCCTACAATGAGCAGTTCTTC. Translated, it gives CASSSGTSGAYNEQFF.

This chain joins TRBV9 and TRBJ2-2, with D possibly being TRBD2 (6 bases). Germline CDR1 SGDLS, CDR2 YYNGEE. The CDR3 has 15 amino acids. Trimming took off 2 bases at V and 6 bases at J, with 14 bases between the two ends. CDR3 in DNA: TGTGCCAGCAGCGTGGTGGGACTTCCACCCGGGGAGCTGTTTTTT. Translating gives CASSVVGLPPGELFF.

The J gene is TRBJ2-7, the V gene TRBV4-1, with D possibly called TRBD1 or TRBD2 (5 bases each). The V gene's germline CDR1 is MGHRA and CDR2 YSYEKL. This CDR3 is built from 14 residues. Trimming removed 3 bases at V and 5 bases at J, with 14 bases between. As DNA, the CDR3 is TGCGCCAGCAGCCACCGGGACCCGCCCGACGAGCAGTACTTC. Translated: CASSHRDPPDEQYF.

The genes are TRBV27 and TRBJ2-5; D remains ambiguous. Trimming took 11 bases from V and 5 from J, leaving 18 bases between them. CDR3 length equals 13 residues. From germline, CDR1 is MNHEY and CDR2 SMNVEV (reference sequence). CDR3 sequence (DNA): TGTGCCGTGTCCTGGAATGATGGGGAGACCCAGTACTTC. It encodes CAVSWNDGETQYF.

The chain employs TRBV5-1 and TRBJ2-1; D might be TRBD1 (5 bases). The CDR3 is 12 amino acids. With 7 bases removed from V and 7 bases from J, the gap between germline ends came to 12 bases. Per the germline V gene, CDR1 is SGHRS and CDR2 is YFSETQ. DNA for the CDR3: TGCGCCAGCTGGGGAAAGGGGAATGAGCAGTTCTTC. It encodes CASWGKGNEQFF.

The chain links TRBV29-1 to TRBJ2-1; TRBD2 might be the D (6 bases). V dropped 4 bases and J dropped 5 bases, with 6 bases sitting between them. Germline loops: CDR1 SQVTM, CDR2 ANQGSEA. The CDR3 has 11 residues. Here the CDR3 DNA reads TGCAGCGTTGGGACTAACAATGAGCAGTTCTTC. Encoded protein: CSVGTNNEQFF.

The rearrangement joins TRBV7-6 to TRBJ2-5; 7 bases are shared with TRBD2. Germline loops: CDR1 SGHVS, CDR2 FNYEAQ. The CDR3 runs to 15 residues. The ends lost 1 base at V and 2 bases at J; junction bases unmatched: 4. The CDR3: CASSLGLAEQETQYF. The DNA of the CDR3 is TGTGCCAGCAGCTTAGGGCTAGCGGAACAAGAGACCCAGTACTTC.

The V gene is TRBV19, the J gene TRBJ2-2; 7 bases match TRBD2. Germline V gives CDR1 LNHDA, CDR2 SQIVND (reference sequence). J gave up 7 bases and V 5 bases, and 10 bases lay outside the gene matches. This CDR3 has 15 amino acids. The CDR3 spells CASSASGARGGELFF. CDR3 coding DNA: TGTGCCAGTAGTGCGAGCGGGGCGAGGGGCGGGGAGCTGTTTTTT.

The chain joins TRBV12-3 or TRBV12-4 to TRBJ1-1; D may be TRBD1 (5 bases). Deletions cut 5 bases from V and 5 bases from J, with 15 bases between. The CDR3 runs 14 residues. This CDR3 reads CASSQRTPSTEAFF. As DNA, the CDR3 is TGTGCCAGCAGTCAGAGGACACCCTCGACTGAAGCTTTCTTT.

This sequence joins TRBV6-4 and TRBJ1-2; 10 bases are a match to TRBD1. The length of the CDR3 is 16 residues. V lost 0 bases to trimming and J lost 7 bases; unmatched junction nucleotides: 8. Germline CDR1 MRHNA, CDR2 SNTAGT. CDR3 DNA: TGTGCCAGCAGTGACTCGAAGGGACAGGGGTATGTTGGCTACACCTTC. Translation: CASSDSKGQGYVGYTF.

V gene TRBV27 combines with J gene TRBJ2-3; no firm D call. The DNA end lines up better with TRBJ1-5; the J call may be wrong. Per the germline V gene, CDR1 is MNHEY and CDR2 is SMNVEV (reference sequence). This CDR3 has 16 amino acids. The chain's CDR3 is CASSLSILMVADTQHF. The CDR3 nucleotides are TGTGCCAGCAGTTTATCGATCCTTATGGTGGCAGATACGCAGCATTTT.

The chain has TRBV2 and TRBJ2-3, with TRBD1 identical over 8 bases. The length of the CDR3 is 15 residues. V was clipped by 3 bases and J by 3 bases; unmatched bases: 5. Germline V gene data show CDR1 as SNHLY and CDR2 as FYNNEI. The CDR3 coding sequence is TGTGCCAGCAGTGATACCGGACAGGGAACAGATACGCAGTATTTT. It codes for CASSDTGQGTDTQYF.

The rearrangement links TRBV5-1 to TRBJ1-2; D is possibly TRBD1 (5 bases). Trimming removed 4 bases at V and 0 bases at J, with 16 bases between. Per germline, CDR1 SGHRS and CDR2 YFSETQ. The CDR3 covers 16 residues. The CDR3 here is CASSGKEGSPNYGYTF. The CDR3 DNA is TGCGCCAGCAGCGGGAAAGAGGGGAGCCCTAACTATGGCTACACCTTC.

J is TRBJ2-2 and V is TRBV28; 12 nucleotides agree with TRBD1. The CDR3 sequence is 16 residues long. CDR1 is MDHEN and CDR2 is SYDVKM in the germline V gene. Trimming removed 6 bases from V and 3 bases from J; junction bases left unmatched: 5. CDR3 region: CASRLRDRGHTGELFF. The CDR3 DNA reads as TGTGCCAGCAGACTCCGGGACAGGGGGCACACCGGGGAGCTGTTTTTT.

The CDR3: CASSVEGTSNQPQHF. The CDR3 DNA reads TGTGCCAGCAGCGTAGAAGGGACCAGCAATCAGCCCCAGCATTTT. The V gene is TRBV9, the J gene TRBJ1-5, with a tentative D call TRBD1 (5 bases). The CDR3 spans 15 residues. V was clipped by 0 bases and J by 1 base, with 8 bases between them. Germline loops: CDR1 SGDLS, CDR2 YYNGEE.

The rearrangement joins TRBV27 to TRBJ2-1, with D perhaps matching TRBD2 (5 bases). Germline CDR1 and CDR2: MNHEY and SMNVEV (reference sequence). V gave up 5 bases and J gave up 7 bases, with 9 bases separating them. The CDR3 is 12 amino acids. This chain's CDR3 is CASSMTGNEQFF. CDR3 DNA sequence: TGTGCCAGCAGTATGACGGGGAATGAGCAGTTCTTC.

The CDR3 is CASPSHNTGELFF. DNA for the CDR3: TGTGCTAGCCCTTCACACAACACCGGGGAGCTGTTTTTT. V and J are TRBV12-5 and TRBJ2-2; D ambiguous. Looked up from germline, CDR1 is LGHNT and CDR2 is FRNRAP. There are 13 residues in the CDR3. Trimming removed 9 bases from V and 2 bases from J, with 10 bases in between.

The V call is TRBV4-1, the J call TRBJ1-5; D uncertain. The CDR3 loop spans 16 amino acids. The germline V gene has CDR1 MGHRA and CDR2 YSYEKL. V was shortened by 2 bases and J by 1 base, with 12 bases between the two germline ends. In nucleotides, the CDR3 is TGCGCCAGCAGCCAAATCCACCTTGGGAGCAATCAGCCCCAGCATTTT. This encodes CASSQIHLGSNQPQHF.

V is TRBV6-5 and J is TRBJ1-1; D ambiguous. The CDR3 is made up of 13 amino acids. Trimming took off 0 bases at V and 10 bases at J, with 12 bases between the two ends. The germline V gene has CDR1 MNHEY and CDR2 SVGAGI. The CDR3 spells CASSYSSAEGAFF. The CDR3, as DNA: TGTGCCAGCAGTTACTCTTCGGCAGAGGGAGCTTTCTTT.

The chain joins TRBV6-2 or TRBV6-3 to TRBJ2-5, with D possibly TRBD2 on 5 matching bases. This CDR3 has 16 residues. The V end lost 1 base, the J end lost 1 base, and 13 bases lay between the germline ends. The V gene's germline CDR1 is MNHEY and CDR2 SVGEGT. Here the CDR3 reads CASSYYPPRGQETQYF. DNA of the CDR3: TGTGCCAGCAGTTACTATCCCCCCCGGGGCCAAGAGACCCAGTACTTC.

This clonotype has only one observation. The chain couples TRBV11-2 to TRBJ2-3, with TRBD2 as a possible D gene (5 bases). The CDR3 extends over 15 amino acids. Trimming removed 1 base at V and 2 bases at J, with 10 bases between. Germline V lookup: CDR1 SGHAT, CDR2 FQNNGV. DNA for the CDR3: TGTGCCAGCAGCTTAGGATCACTAGACACAGATACGCAGTATTTT. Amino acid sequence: CASSLGSLDTDTQYF. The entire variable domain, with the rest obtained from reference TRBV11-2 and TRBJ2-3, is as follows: EAGVAQSPRYKIIEKRQSVAFWCNPISGHATLYWYQQILGQGPKLLIQFQNNGVVDDSQLPKDRFSAERLKGVDSTLKIQPAKLEDSAVYLCASSLGSLDTDTQYFGPGTRLTVL.